Listed below are T cell receptor beta chains from one sample, sequenced in a study of blood T cell repertoires in COVID-19. Using immunoSEQ multiplex PCR, the repertoire was profiled, and TCRdb retains in-frame clones only, with some absent. The table includes about 220,000 clones, 90% detected once. Sequencing input: PBMCs or T cells enriched from blood (not recorded which). These receptor sequences come from a man aged 25-40 years who had been exposed to COVID-19. CDR3s include the opening cysteine and the closing phenylalanine or tryptophan. A D gene is named only where the DNA matches it firmly. Where a row states a size, it is once, few, many or the class of an expanded clone; other rows omit it.

V gene	J gene	D gene	clone size	CDR3 protein	CDR3 DNA
TRBV10-3	TRBJ2-7	TRBD1	NA	CAISKAGQGAQDEQYF	TGTGCCATCAGTAAAGCCGGACAGGGGGCTCAGGACGAGCAGTACTTC
TRBV5-1	TRBJ2-2	NA	once	CASSLGLVTGELFF	TGCGCCAGCAGCTTGGGTCTCGTAACCGGGGAGCTGTTTTTT
TRBV19	TRBJ1-3	NA	NA	CASGFFGKNTIYF	TGTGCCAGTGGGTTTTTCGGGAAGAACACCATATATTTT
TRBV5-4	TRBJ2-3	TRBD2	NA	CASSRSGGATDTQYF	TGTGCCAGCAGCAGAAGCGGGGGGGCGACAGATACGCAGTATTTT
TRBV29-1	TRBJ1-1	NA	NA	CSVESGEPEAFF	TGCAGCGTTGAATCCGGAGAACCTGAAGCTTTCTTT
TRBV13	TRBJ1-5	NA	NA	CASSFYRGNQPQHF	TGTGCCAGCAGCTTCTACCGGGGCAATCAGCCCCAGCATTTT
TRBV29-1	TRBJ2-2	NA	once	CSVQGTGELFF	TGCAGCGTTCAGGGGACCGGGGAGCTGTTTTTT
TRBV6-5	TRBJ1-3	NA	NA	CASSLGPGLGNTIYF	TGTGCCAGCAGTTTAGGTCCAGGACTAGGAAACACCATATATTTT
TRBV12-5	TRBJ1-2	NA	few	CASGFWQGTSNYGYTF	TGTGCTAGTGGTTTCTGGCAGGGGACGTCTAACTATGGCTACACCTTC
TRBV2	TRBJ1-5	NA	NA	CASSGQWVYQPQHF	TGTGCCAGCAGTGGACAATGGGTTTATCAGCCCCAGCATTTT
TRBV7-8	TRBJ2-5	NA	NA	CASSLGQVETQYF	TGTGCCAGCAGCTTAGGACAGGTAGAGACCCAGTACTTC
TRBV5-1	TRBJ2-7	NA	once	CASSPAEGAFGEQYF	TGCGCCAGCAGCCCCGCGGAGGGGGCGTTCGGGGAGCAGTACTTC
TRBV7-2	TRBJ1-4	TRBD1	NA	CASSAAGQANEKLFF	TGTGCCAGCAGCGCGGCGGGACAGGCTAATGAAAAACTGTTTTTT
TRBV7-2	TRBJ1-3	TRBD1	NA	CASSTGEALNTIYF	TGTGCCAGCAGCACAGGGGAAGCTCTAAACACCATATATTTT
TRBV11-1	TRBJ2-7	TRBD1	NA	CASSLPGQGAWEQYF	TGTGCCAGCAGCCTACCGGGACAGGGGGCTTGGGAGCAGTACTTC
TRBV7-2	TRBJ1-2	NA	NA	CASSLPGDYGYTF	TGTGCCAGCAGCTTACCAGGGGACTATGGCTACACCTTC
TRBV6-5	TRBJ2-1	TRBD2	NA	CASQSGGASNEQFF	TGTGCCAGCCAGAGCGGGGGGGCCTCGAATGAGCAGTTCTTC
TRBV7-3	TRBJ1-1	NA	NA	CASSHGVNTEAFF	TGTGCCAGCAGTCACGGGGTGAACACTGAAGCTTTCTTT
TRBV5-6	TRBJ1-6	NA	NA	CASSSLRGALNF	TGTGCCAGCAGCAGTCTTAGGGGCGCGCTAAACTTT
TRBV11-2	TRBJ1-1	TRBD1	NA	CASSSYRGRLAEAFF	TGTGCCAGCAGCTCCTACAGGGGGCGTTTGGCTGAAGCTTTCTTT
TRBV30	TRBJ2-6	NA	NA	CAWSVPQGGGGANVLTF	TGTGCCTGGAGTGTTCCCCAGGGAGGTGGTGGGGCCAACGTCCTGACTTTC
TRBV2	TRBJ1-5	NA	NA	CASSSGGLGQPQHF	TGTGCCAGCAGTTCCGGGGGTCTGGGTCAGCCCCAGCATTTT
TRBV4-1	TRBJ2-1	TRBD1	NA	CASSQDLRDRYNEQFF	TGCGCCAGCAGCCAAGATCTTCGGGACAGGTACAATGAGCAGTTCTTC
TRBV20-1	TRBJ1-6	NA	NA	CSAPARSALHF	TGCAGTGCTCCCGCCCGGTCGGCCCTCCACTTT
TRBV19	TRBJ2-5	TRBD2	NA	CASSPGGGQETQYF	TGTGCCAGTAGTCCCGGGGGAGGGCAAGAGACCCAGTACTTC
TRBV9	TRBJ2-5	TRBD2	NA	CASSPRGVETQYF	TGTGCCAGCAGCCCGCGGGGGGTTGAGACCCAGTACTTC
TRBV7-9	TRBJ2-7	TRBD1	NA	CASSWGQRSYEQYF	TGTGCCAGCAGCTGGGGACAGCGATCCTACGAGCAGTACTTC
TRBV11-3	TRBJ1-1	TRBD1	NA	CASSLGQGRMNTEAFF	TGTGCCAGCAGCTTAGGACAGGGAAGGATGAACACTGAAGCTTTCTTT
TRBV27	TRBJ2-4	NA	NA	CASSTVLRGENIQYF	TGTGCCAGCTCGACAGTTTTGCGCGGTGAGAACATTCAGTACTTC
TRBV30	TRBJ1-2	NA	NA	CAWSVYSSNRANGYTF	TGTGCCTGGAGTGTTTATTCCTCTAACAGGGCTAATGGCTACACCTTC
TRBV10-1	TRBJ1-5	TRBD1	NA	CASSERQGAVSNQPQHF	TGCGCCAGCAGTGAAAGACAGGGGGCTGTCAGCAATCAGCCCCAGCATTTT
TRBV30	TRBJ2-3	NA	NA	CAWTPLDTQYF	TGTGCCTGGACCCCCCTCGATACGCAGTATTTT
TRBV10-3	TRBJ1-6	TRBD1	NA	CAISRTRDRDNSPLHF	TGTGCCATCTCTCGAACCCGGGACAGAGATAATTCACCCCTCCACTTT
TRBV30	TRBJ1-6	NA	once	CAWSVTRESPLHF	TGTGCCTGGAGTGTAACTCGTGAGTCACCCCTCCACTTT
TRBV6-5	TRBJ1-2	TRBD1	NA	CASSYSFLTGEGYTF	TGTGCCAGCAGTTACTCCTTTCTGACAGGGGAAGGCTACACCTTC
TRBV7-9	TRBJ2-3	TRBD2	NA	CASSERTSGRTDTQYF	TGTGCCAGCAGCGAAAGGACTAGCGGGAGAACAGATACGCAGTATTTT
TRBV15	TRBJ1-4	NA	NA	CATSGADATNEKLFF	TGTGCCACCAGCGGGGCAGATGCAACTAATGAAAAACTGTTTTTT
TRBV7-2	TRBJ1-2	NA	NA	CASSRTGLSSYGYTF	TGTGCCAGCAGCCGCACAGGTCTTTCCTCGTATGGCTACACCTTC
TRBV6-2/TRBV6-3	TRBJ2-3	TRBD2	NA	CASSYLGRGTQYF	TGTGCCAGCAGTTACCTAGGGAGGGGTACGCAGTATTTT
TRBV10-3	TRBJ2-7	NA	few	CAISLGDYEQYF	TGTGCCATCAGCCTGGGAGACTACGAGCAGTACTTC